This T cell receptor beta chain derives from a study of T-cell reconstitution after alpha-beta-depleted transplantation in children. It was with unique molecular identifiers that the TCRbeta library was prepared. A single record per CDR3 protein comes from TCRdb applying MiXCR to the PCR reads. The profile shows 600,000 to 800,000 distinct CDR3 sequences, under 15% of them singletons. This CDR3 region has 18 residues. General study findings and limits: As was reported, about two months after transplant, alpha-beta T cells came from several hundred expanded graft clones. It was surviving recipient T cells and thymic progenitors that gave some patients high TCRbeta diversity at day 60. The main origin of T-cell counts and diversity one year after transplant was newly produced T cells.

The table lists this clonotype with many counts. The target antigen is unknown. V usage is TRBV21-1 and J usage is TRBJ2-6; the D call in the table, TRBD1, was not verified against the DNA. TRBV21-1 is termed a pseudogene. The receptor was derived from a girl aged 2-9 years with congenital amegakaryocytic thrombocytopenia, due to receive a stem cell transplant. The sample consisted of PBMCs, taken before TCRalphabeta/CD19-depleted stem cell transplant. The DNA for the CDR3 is TGTGCCAGCAGCAACTCTCCCCTTCAGGCTCCTGGGGCCAACGTCCTGACTTTC. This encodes CASSNSPLQAPGANVLTF.